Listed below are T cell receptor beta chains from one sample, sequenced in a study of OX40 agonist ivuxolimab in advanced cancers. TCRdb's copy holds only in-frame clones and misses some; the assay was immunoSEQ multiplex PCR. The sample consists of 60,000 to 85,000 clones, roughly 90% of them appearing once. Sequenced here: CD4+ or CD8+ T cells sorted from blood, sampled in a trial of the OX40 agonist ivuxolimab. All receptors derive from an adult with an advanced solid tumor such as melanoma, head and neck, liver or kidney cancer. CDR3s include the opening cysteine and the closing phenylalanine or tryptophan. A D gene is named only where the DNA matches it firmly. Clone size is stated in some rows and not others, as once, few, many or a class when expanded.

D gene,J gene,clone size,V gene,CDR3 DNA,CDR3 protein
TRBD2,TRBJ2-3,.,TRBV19,TGTGCCAGTAGTATGAGCGGGGGCACAGATACGCAGTATTTT,CASSMSGGTDTQYF
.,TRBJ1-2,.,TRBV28,TGTGCCAGCAGTTCGACGGATACGTTTTATGGCTACACCTTC,CASSSTDTFYGYTF
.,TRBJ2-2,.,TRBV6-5,TGTGCCAGCAGTTGGGGCAGACCTAACACCGGGGAGCTGTTTTTT,CASSWGRPNTGELFF
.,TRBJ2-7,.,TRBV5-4,TGTGCCAGCAGCTTGGCCGGAGCCCAGTGGAACGAGCAGTACTTC,CASSLAGAQWNEQYF
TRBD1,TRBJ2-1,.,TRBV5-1,TGCGCCAGCAGACGAGGACAGGGAAGTAGTCCAACGACCCTCAATGAGCAGTTCTTC,CASRRGQGSSPTTLNEQFF
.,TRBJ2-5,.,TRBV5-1,TGCGCCAGCAGCTTGGGGGCTATACAAGAGACCCAGTACTTC,CASSLGAIQETQYF
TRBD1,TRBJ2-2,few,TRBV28,TGTGCCAGCAGTTTAGGACGGGACAGGGATACCGGGGAGCTGTTTTTT,CASSLGRDRDTGELFF
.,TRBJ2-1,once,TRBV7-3,TGTGCCAGCAGCGCGGACCAGACGCGGGAGCAGTTCTTC,CASSADQTREQFF
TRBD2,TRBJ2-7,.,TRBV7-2,TGTGCCAGCAGCTTCCTAGCGGGGTCCTACGAGCAGTACTTC,CASSFLAGSYEQYF
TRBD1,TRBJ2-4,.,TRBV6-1,TGTGCCAGCAGTGAAGCCGGGACAGGGATCATTCAGTACTTC,CASSEAGTGIIQYF
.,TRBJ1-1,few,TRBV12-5,TGTGCTAGTGGTTTGGACAGGAACACTGAAGCTTTCTTT,CASGLDRNTEAFF
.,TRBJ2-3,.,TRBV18,TGTGCCAGCTCACGGGGAGGCGCAGCTAGCACAGATACGCAGTATTTT,CASSRGGAASTDTQYF
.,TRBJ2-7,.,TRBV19,TGTGCCAGTAGTTCGTTCAGGGGCAGTTCCAGCGAGCAGTACTTC,CASSSFRGSSSEQYF
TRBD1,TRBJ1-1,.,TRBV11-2,TGTGCCAGCAGCTCACAACAGGGGTACACTGAAGCTTTCTTT,CASSSQQGYTEAFF
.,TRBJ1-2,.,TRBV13,TGTGCCAGCAGCTTAGACAAGATCTATGGCTACACCTTC,CASSLDKIYGYTF
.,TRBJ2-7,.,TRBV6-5,TGTGCCAGCAAGGGGACGGGAGCCTACGAGCAGTACTTC,CASKGTGAYEQYF
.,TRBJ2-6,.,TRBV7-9,TGTGCCAGCAGCTCGAGACGTGGGGCCAACGTCCTGACTTTC,CASSSRRGANVLTF
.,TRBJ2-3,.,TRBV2,TGTGCCAGCATAATACTGAGATTCCGCGATACGCAGTATTTT,CASIILRFRDTQYF
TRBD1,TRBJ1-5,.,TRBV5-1,TGCGCCAGCAGCGCCCGGACAGGGGGCGAACAGCCCCAGCATTTT,CASSARTGGEQPQHF
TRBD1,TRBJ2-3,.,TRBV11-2,TGTGCCAGCAGCGGACCGGGACAGGGTAAAAATACGCAGTATTTT,CASSGPGQGKNTQYF
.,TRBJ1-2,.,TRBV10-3,TGTGCCATCAGTGCCGACCTGGGCTACACCTTC,CAISADLGYTF
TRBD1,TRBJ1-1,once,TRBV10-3,TGTGCCACCCGGGTTTTCGGACAGGGGGAGAGGGCTGAAGCTTTCTTT,CATRVFGQGERAEAFF
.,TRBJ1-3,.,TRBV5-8,TGTGCCAGCAGCTTGCTCCTCAGCTCTCGGAACACCATATATTTT,CASSLLLSSRNTIYF
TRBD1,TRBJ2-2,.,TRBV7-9,TGTGCCAGCAGCTTTTTGTACAGGGGCACCGGGGAGCTGTTTTTT,CASSFLYRGTGELFF
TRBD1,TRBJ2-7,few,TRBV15,TGTGCCACCAGCAGAGATGGGACAGTCCGGAGGGAGCAGTACTTC,CATSRDGTVRREQYF
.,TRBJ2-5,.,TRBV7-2,TGTGCCAGCAGCCTACAAAGAGGGCCAGAGACCCAGTACTTC,CASSLQRGPETQYF
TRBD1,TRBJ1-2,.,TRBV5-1,TGCGCCAGCAGCTTGGCCCCCACAGGGGTGGGTAACTATGGCTACACCTTC,CASSLAPTGVGNYGYTF
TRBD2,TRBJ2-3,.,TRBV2,TGTGCCAGCAGGAGGACTAGCTTTAGCACAGATACGCAGTATTTT,CASRRTSFSTDTQYF
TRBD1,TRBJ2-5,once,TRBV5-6,TGTGCCAGCAGCCCACCAGGGGGCTTAGCCGAGACCCAGTACTTC,CASSPPGGLAETQYF
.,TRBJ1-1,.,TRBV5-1,TGCGCCAGCAGCTTGGCGGAGGGCACTGAAGCTTTCTTT,CASSLAEGTEAFF
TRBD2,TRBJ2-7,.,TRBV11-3,TGTGCCAGCAGCCAAGGGACTAGCGGGAGCCCGGGGCAGTACTTC,CASSQGTSGSPGQYF
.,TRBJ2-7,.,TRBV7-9,TGTGCCAGCAGCCTGAGCGGCATAAGCTCCTACGAGCAGTACTTC,CASSLSGISSYEQYF
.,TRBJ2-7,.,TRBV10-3,TGTGCCATCAGCCAGGGGGGATCATCCTACGAGCAGTACTTC,CAISQGGSSYEQYF
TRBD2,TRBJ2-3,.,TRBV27,TGTGCCCACGGGGGGGGGCAAAAAAGCACAGATACGCAGTATTTT,CAHGGGQKSTDTQYF
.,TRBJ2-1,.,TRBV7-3,TGTGCCAGCAGCTTAACCGGACTATCCGAGGATGAGCAGTTCTTC,CASSLTGLSEDEQFF
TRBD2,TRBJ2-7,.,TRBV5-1,TGCGCCAGCAGCTTGGGCGGGAGCTCCTACGAGCAGTACTTC,CASSLGGSSYEQYF
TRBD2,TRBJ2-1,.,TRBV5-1,TGCGCCAGCAGCTTTGGCAGAGGTATAGCGGGGAACAATGAGCAGTTCTTC,CASSFGRGIAGNNEQFF
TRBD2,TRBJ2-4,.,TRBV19,TGTGCCAGTAGAACTAGCGGCCTAGCCAAAAACATTCAGTACTTC,CASRTSGLAKNIQYF
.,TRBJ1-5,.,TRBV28,TGTGCCAGCACCATAAGGACAGACTATCAGCCCCAGCATTTT,CASTIRTDYQPQHF
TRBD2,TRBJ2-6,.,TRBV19,TGTGCCAGTAGTATACTCGGGGGGAATAAGGGGGCCAACGTCCTGACTTTC,CASSILGGNKGANVLTF
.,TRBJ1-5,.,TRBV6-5,TGTGCCAGCAGGAGGGGAGACAAAAATCAGCCCCAGCATTTT,CASRRGDKNQPQHF
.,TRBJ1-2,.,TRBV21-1,TGTGCCAGCAGCAAAGGAGGGCGCAGGGGGCGCGGGGAAAGCTATGGCTACACCTTC,CASSKGGRRGRGESYGYTF
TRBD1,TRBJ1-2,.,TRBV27,TGTGCCAGCAGTTTCCGACAGGGTGGAGGCTATGGCTACACCTTC,CASSFRQGGGYGYTF
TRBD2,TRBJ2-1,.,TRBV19,TGTGCCAGTAGGGCCCGGGGAGGACTAGCGGTCGGCAATGAGCAGTTCTTC,CASRARGGLAVGNEQFF